This T cell receptor (beta chain) was documented in a study of PD-1 blockade in classical Hodgkin lymphoma. The CDR3 is 15 amino acids. Turning to this clone: Its target is unknown.

Study-wide results and limits: As was reported, newly diagnosed patients showed lower baseline TCR diversity than healthy donors did. There was a significant rise in CD4+ TCR diversity by C4D1, with no such rise for CD8+. The study found complete responders had baseline diversity similar to newly diagnosed patients.

Relapse was seen in all patients after autologous stem cell transplantation, and brentuximab vedotin exposure was variable. Here immunoSEQ multiplex PCR was the method, and the copy in TCRdb shows in-frame clones only, minus some. The sample yields 20,000 to 30,000 clones, approximately 80% seen once. The specimen was peripheral blood mononuclear cells (PBMCs), collected at baseline. This TCR came from a human donor with classical Hodgkin lymphoma. The gene calls are TRBV21-1 and TRBJ2-2. TRBV21-1 is annotated as a pseudogene. Here the CDR3 DNA reads TGTGCCAGCAGCAAGATCGGACCGAACACCGGGGAGCTGTTTTTT. It specifies CASSKIGPNTGELFF.